One and the same sample provided the 29 T cell receptor beta chains below, sequenced in a study of identical twins (dated by TCRdb to the mid-2010s). Receptor amplification or capture employed 5' RACE. The instrument given in TCRdb is Illumina HiSeq 2000. TCRdb took the public reads, trimmed them with fastp at Q25, ran MiXCR for clone calling and kept in-frame beta chains. Identical CDR3 protein sequences are pooled into one entry, listed with their most common genes and DNA. This sample gives approximately 590,000 distinct CDR3 sequences in total; around 9.6% of them show up just once. The ten largest clones capture approximately 3% of the sample. These data were also reused for a study on yellow fever vaccine responses in identical twins.

The sample taken for sequencing was PBMCs. The receptors were gathered from a young woman in good health.

This clonotype was recorded many times. The chain is built from TRBV5-1 and TRBJ2-1, with 7 bases that match TRBD1. Germline trimming cut 3 bases from V and 6 bases from J; bases unmatched to any gene: 12. Germline V gene sequence: CDR1 SGHRS, CDR2 YFSETQ. The CDR3 consists of 16 residues. The CDR3 region is CASSSHLTDRSNEQFF. CDR3 DNA: TGCGCCAGCAGCTCCCACCTGACGGACAGGAGCAATGAGCAGTTCTTC.

This clonotype was found a few times. This chain links TRBV6-1 with TRBJ2-7; 8 nucleotides match TRBD1. The J segment lost 4 bases and the V segment lost 4 bases, leaving 9 bases of the junction unmatched. Germline V gene data show CDR1 as MNHNS and CDR2 as SASEGT. The CDR3 runs 15 residues. CDR3 amino acids: CASSARDRLAYEQYF. The CDR3 coding sequence is TGTGCCAGCAGTGCAAGGGACAGGTTAGCTTACGAGCAGTACTTC.

This clonotype was counted at least ten times. This rearrangement joins TRBV4-1 to TRBJ2-2; D call uncertain. Germline V lookup: CDR1 MGHRA, CDR2 YSYEKL. V dropped 5 bases and J dropped 6 bases, with 7 bases sitting between them. The CDR3 sequence is 12 residues long. The CDR3 reads CASSGEAGELFF. The DNA of the CDR3 is TGCGCCAGCAGCGGCGAGGCCGGGGAGCTGTTTTTT.

This clonotype was observed many times. The chain has TRBV6-1 and TRBJ2-5; D gene uncertain. Germline V CDR1 and CDR2: MNHNS, SASEGT. The V and J ends lost 4 bases and 5 bases respectively, with 8 bases between them. The CDR3 sequence is 12 residues long. CDR3 sequence reads: CASSAGSETQYF. DNA of the CDR3: TGTGCCAGCAGTGCCGGTAGCGAGACCCAGTACTTC.

The chain couples TRBV28 to TRBJ1-2, with unresolved D. V was pared by 7 bases and J by 3 bases, with 27 bases between. The CDR3 is 18 residues long. CDR1 is MDHEN, CDR2 SYDVKM, per germline. The CDR3 DNA reads TGTGCCAGCACCTCCGCTGGGATTTCGCCGGGTATTTACTATGGCTACACCTTC. Translated: CASTSAGISPGIYYGYTF.

This clonotype was picked up a small number of times. The chain uses TRBV11-3 and TRBJ2-3; unclear D gene. CDR3 length equals 13 residues. Germline V lookup: CDR1 SGHNT, CDR2 YENEEA. The germline V and J ends were trimmed by 0 bases and 5 bases, with 6 bases remaining between them. As DNA, the CDR3 is TGTGCCAGCAGCTTAGATCTTGGAGATACGCAGTATTTT. Translating it yields CASSLDLGDTQYF. The full variable domain, its missing parts supplied by reference TRBV11-3 and TRBJ2-3, is EAGVVQSPRYKIIEKKQPVAFWCNPISGHNTLYWYLQNLGQGPELLIRYENEEAVDDSQLPKDRFSAERLKGVDSTLKIQPAELGDSAVYLCASSLDLGDTQYFGPGTRLTVL.

This clonotype was seen just once. CDR3 residues: CASSFFPGTYNEQFF. CDR3 nucleotide sequence: TGTGCCAGCAGCTTTTTCCCAGGTACCTACAATGAGCAGTTCTTC. The rearrangement links TRBV7-2 to TRBJ2-1; no firm D call. Trimming left V 3 bases short and J 2 bases short, with 11 bases between. In germline, CDR1 is SGHTA, CDR2 FQGNSA. The CDR3 extends over 15 amino acids.

This clonotype was counted many times. This chain links TRBV29-1 with TRBJ2-7, with 10 bases lining up with TRBD2. This CDR3 has 14 amino acids. Germline CDR1 is SQVTM and CDR2 is ANQGSEA. V gave up 5 bases and J gave up 6 bases; unmatched junction bases: 10. CDR3 region: CSVRTSGGPLEQYF. The DNA of the CDR3 is TGCAGCGTTCGGACTAGCGGAGGACCCCTCGAGCAGTACTTC.

The sample holds a few counts of this clonotype. The chain couples TRBV28 to TRBJ2-3; 8 bases agree with TRBD2. Germline assignment: CDR1 MDHEN and CDR2 SYDVKM. CDR3 length: 12 residues. V shed 2 bases and J 14 bases; nucleotides not matched to a gene: 6. The CDR3 DNA follows: TGTGCCAGCAGTTTAGCGGGGGGCCGTTCGTATTTT. Amino acids: CASSLAGGRSYF. The full variable domain, rest sourced from reference TRBV28 and TRBJ2-3, is DVKVTQSSRYLVKRTGEKVFLECVQDMDHENMFWYRQDPGLGLRLIYFSYDVKMKEKGDIPEGYSVSREKKERFSLILESASTNQTSMYLCASSLAGGRSYFGPGTRLTVL.

With respect to this clonotype: One end of the junction fails to match germline, which may point to a read error. J is TRBJ2-1 and V is TRBV4-1; D unresolved. The CDR3 contains 15 residues. The germline V gene encodes CDR1 MGHRA and CDR2 YSYEKL. The DNA of the CDR3 is TGCGCCAGCAGCCAAGTCCTAGTCCGCGACAATGAGCGGTTCTTC. This codes for CASSQVLVRDNERFF.

The V call is TRBV7-6, the J call TRBJ2-3, with D hard to call. Trimming removed 2 bases from V and 0 bases from J, with 15 bases in between. CDR1 is SGHVS, CDR2 FNYEAQ, per germline. The CDR3 is 17 amino acids. CDR3 sequence: CASSLLSGKLSTDTQYF. The CDR3 DNA reads as TGTGCCAGCAGCTTATTGTCCGGCAAACTTAGCACAGATACGCAGTATTTT. The full variable domain, rest sourced from reference TRBV7-6 and TRBJ2-3, is GAGVSQSPRYKVTKRGQDVALRCDPISGHVSLYWYRQALGQGPEFLTYFNYEAQQDKSGLPNDRFSAERPEGSISTLTIQRTEQRDSAMYRCASSLLSGKLSTDTQYFGPGTRLTVL.

This clonotype has just a few counts. CDR3 nucleotide sequence: TGTGCCAGCAGCTTACTCCAGGGGGCTTTGGATGAGCAGTTCTTC. It translates to CASSLLQGALDEQFF. The J gene is TRBJ2-1, the V gene TRBV5-4; 8 bases map to TRBD1. V shed 2 bases, J shed 8 bases, and the junction held 9 bases outside the gene matches. Germline CDR1 is SGHNT and CDR2 is YYREEE (reference sequence). The CDR3 has 15 residues.

This chain uses TRBV2 with TRBJ2-1, with 8 bases matching TRBD2. J was trimmed by 0 bases and V by 11 bases; bases with no gene match: 21. Germline V CDR1 and CDR2: SNHLY, FYNNEI. The CDR3 loop spans 19 amino acids. The CDR3 sequence: CALCIGTRVGLGSYNEQFF. DNA for the CDR3: TGTGCCCTCTGTATCGGGACTAGAGTAGGGTTGGGCTCCTACAATGAGCAGTTCTTC. Variable domain in full (rest from reference TRBV2 and TRBJ2-1): EPEVTQTPSHQVTQMGQEVILRCVPISNHLYFYWYRQILGQKVEFLVSFYNNEISEKSEIFDDQFSVERPDGSNFTLKIRSTKLEDSAMYFCALCIGTRVGLGSYNEQFFGPGTRLTVL.

This clonotype was picked up one time. This may be a read error: a much more frequent sequence differs by one nucleotide. This chain links TRBV12-3 or TRBV12-4 with TRBJ2-7; D perhaps matches TRBD1 (5 bases). This CDR3 has 14 residues. Trimming took 5 bases from V and 6 from J, leaving 17 bases between them. CDR3 nucleotide sequence: TGTGCCAGCAGTAAAGGAGCAAGGGGAACCGAGCAGTACTTC. Translated: CASSKGARGTEQYF.

This clonotype was counted many times. The V and J genes are TRBV29-1 and TRBJ2-7; a possible D gene is TRBD1 (5 bases). Germline V gene data show CDR1 as SQVTM and CDR2 as ANQGSEA. V gave up 4 bases and J gave up 0 bases, with 10 bases separating them. CDR3 length equals 13 residues. Written as DNA, the CDR3 is TGCAGCGTTGTAGCCAGGGACTCCTACGAGCAGTACTTC. It specifies CSVVARDSYEQYF.

This clonotype appeared a few times. The chain combines TRBV12-3 or TRBV12-4 with TRBJ2-2; no clear D gene. This CDR3 spans 14 amino acids. The ends were cut back, 3 bases at V and 7 bases at J, with 12 bases in the middle. CDR3 amino acids: CASSFREPGGELFF. The CDR3 nucleotides read TGTGCCAGCAGTTTCCGAGAGCCAGGCGGGGAGCTGTTTTTT.

This clonotype was counted ten times or more. The gene calls are TRBV19 and TRBJ2-7; D possibly uses TRBD1 or TRBD2 (5 bases each). The germline V gene has CDR1 LNHDA and CDR2 SQIVND (reference sequence). The V gene lost 4 bases and the J gene lost 2 bases, with 9 bases spanning the gap. The CDR3 runs to 13 residues. CDR3 nucleotide sequence: TGTGCCAGTAGTAAGGGACGGGCCTACGAGCAGTACTTC. Translated: CASSKGRAYEQYF.

Many counts were recorded for this clonotype. This chain uses TRBV27 with TRBJ2-2; unclear D gene. CDR1 and CDR2 (germline): MNHEY, SMNVEV (reference sequence). The ends were cut back, 5 bases at V and 11 bases at J, with 12 bases in the middle. The CDR3 length is 12 residues. This CDR3 reads CASSLAKGELFF. Written as DNA, the CDR3 is TGTGCCAGCAGTCTCGCAAAGGGCGAGCTGTTTTTT.

A single count supports this clonotype. The chain has TRBV2 and TRBJ2-7; D may be TRBD1 or TRBD2 (5 bases each). Germline assignment: CDR1 SNHLY and CDR2 FYNNEI. The CDR3 consists of 13 residues. Trimming left V 1 base short and J 3 bases short, with 7 bases between. In nucleotides, the CDR3 is TGTGCCAGCAGTGAAGGGGGACGCTACGAGCAGTACTTC. Translating it yields CASSEGGRYEQYF.

This clonotype was detected a few times. V and J are TRBV12-3 or TRBV12-4 and TRBJ2-5; D tentatively reads TRBD1 or TRBD2 (6 bases each). Trimming removed 5 bases at V and 1 base at J, with 14 bases between. This CDR3 has 15 residues. DNA of the CDR3: TGTGCCAGCAGTCCGGGGGCTTCGTTCCAAGAGACCCAGTACTTC. Its translation: CASSPGASFQETQYF.

The rearrangement uses TRBV20-1 and TRBJ1-5, with 7 bases fitting TRBD1. The CDR3 consists of 15 residues. J lost 0 bases, V lost 6 bases, and 8 bases had no gene match. Looked up from germline, CDR1 is DFQATT and CDR2 is SNEGSKA (reference sequence). CDR3 protein: CSASSNRGSNQPQHF. The CDR3 nucleotides are TGCAGTGCGAGCTCCAACAGGGGTAGCAATCAGCCCCAGCATTTT.

The chain links TRBV28 to TRBJ2-1, with 14 bases matching TRBD2. Germline-derived CDR1 and CDR2 are MDHEN and SYDVKM. Losses at the gene ends were 6 bases for V and 4 bases for J; bases not matched to a gene: 5. The CDR3 totals 16 residues. The CDR3 loop reads CASSLRTSGRYNEQFF. The CDR3 DNA is TGTGCCAGCAGCCTTAGGACTAGCGGGAGGTACAATGAGCAGTTCTTC.

The genes are TRBV14 and TRBJ2-3, with D unclear. The ends were cut back, 1 base at V and 2 bases at J, with 10 bases in the middle. The CDR3 consists of 15 residues. Germline CDR1 is SGHDN and CDR2 is FVKESK. This CDR3 is CASSQGYSPTDTQYF. CDR3 DNA sequence: TGTGCCAGCAGCCAAGGTTACTCTCCCACAGATACGCAGTATTTT.

In this sample, this clonotype turned up many times. The rearrangement uses TRBV12-3 or TRBV12-4 and TRBJ2-3, with a possible D match to TRBD1 (6 bases). The V end was cut by 5 bases, the J end by 6 bases, with 12 bases between. The CDR3 totals 13 residues. As DNA, the CDR3 is TGTGCCAGCAGTATCAGGGGTGGGGATACGCAGTATTTT. As protein: CASSIRGGDTQYF.

This clonotype came up many times. The chain employs TRBV10-2 and TRBJ2-5; TRBD1 matches 7 bases. This CDR3 is 14 amino acids long. The germline V gene has CDR1 WSHSY and CDR2 SAAADI. The J segment lost 2 bases and the V segment lost 10 bases, leaving 10 bases of the junction unmatched. The CDR3 coding sequence is TGCGCCAAAACCGGGACAGACTTACAAGAGACCCAGTACTTC. Protein sequence: CAKTGTDLQETQYF.

This sequence joins TRBV28 and TRBJ2-3; the D is unclear. This CDR3 spans 13 amino acids. In germline, CDR1 is MDHEN, CDR2 SYDVKM. The ends were cut back, 3 bases at V and 4 bases at J, with 8 bases in the middle. The CDR3 here is CASSFRPPDTQYF. Written as DNA, the CDR3 is TGTGCCAGCAGTTTTCGCCCCCCAGATACGCAGTATTTT.

Worth noting for this clonotype: As the CDR3 is not closed by the conserved phenylalanine or tryptophan, this likely results from a read error. The rearrangement links TRBV2 to TRBJ2-7, with a weak D call TRBD2 (5 bases). This CDR3 spans 13 amino acids. Germline CDR1 is SNHLY and CDR2 is FYNNEI. Trimming shortened V by 7 bases and J by 7 bases, and 17 bases separated the two germline ends. The CDR3 loop reads CASNERGPWEQYY. The CDR3 bases are TGTGCCAGCAACGAAAGAGGGCCATGGGAGCAGTACTAC.

This clonotype has a count of ten or more. V is TRBV29-1 and J is TRBJ2-3; 9 nucleotides match TRBD1. V was clipped by 3 bases and J by 5 bases; unmatched bases: 9. This CDR3 has 15 residues. From germline, CDR1 is SQVTM and CDR2 ANQGSEA. CDR3 DNA: TGCAGCGTTGAGTTGGCCGGGACAGGGCAAGATACGCAGTATTTT. It specifies CSVELAGTGQDTQYF.

There are a few counts of this clonotype. The J gene is TRBJ2-5, the V gene TRBV7-3; 11 positions match TRBD2. The length of the CDR3 is 17 residues. CDR1 and CDR2 from the germline V gene are SGHTA and FQGTGA. The V gene end was trimmed by 2 bases and the J gene end by 1 base; junction bases not matched to a gene: 6. The CDR3 here is CASSLGLAGGIQETQYF. The CDR3 DNA reads as TGTGCCAGCAGCTTAGGTCTAGCGGGGGGCATCCAAGAGACCCAGTACTTC.